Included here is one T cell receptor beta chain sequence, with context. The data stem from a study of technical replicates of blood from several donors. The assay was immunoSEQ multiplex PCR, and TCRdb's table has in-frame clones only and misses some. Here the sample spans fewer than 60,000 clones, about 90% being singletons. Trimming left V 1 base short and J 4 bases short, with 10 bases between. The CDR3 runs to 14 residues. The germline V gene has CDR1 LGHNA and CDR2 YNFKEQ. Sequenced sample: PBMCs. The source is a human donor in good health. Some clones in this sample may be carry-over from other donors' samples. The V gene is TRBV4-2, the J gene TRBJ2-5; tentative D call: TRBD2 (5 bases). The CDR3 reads CASSQGVRGETQYF. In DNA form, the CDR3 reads TGTGCCAGCAGCCAAGGGGTTCGGGGAGAGACCCAGTACTTC.